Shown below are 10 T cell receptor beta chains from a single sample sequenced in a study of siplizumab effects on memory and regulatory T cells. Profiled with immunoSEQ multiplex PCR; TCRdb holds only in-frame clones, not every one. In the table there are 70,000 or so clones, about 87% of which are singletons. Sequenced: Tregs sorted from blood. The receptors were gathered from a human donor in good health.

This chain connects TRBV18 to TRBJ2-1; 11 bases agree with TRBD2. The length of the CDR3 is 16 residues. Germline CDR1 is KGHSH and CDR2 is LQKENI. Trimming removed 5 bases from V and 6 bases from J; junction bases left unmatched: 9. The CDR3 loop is CASSDTGLAGVNEQFF. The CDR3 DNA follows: TGTGCCAGCTCAGATACCGGACTAGCGGGTGTCAATGAGCAGTTCTTC.

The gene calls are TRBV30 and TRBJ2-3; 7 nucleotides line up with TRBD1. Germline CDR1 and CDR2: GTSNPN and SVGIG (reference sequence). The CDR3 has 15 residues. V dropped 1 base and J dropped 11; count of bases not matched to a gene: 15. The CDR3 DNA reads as TGTGCCTGGAGTGGCCAGACAGGGTACCTCCTACGGCAGTATTTT. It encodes CAWSGQTGYLLRQYF.

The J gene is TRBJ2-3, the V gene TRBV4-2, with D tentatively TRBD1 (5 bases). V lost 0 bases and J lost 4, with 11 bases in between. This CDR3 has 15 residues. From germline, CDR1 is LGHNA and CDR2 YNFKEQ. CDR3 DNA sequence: TGTGCCAGCAGCCAAGATCAGGGCTCCCCAGATACGCAGTATTTT. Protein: CASSQDQGSPDTQYF.

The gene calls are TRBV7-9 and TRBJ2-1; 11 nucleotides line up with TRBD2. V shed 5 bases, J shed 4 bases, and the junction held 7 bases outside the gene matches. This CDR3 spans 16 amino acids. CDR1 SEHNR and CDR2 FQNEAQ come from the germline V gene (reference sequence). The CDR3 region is CASSARLAGRYNEQFF. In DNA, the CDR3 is TGTGCCAGCAGCGCCCGACTAGCGGGAAGGTACAATGAGCAGTTCTTC.

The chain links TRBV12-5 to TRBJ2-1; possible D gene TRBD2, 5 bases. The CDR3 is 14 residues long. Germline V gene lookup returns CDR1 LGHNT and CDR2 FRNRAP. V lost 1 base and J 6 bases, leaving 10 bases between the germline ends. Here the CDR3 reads CASGLGRSGNEQFF. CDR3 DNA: TGTGCTAGTGGTTTGGGCAGGAGCGGCAATGAGCAGTTCTTC.

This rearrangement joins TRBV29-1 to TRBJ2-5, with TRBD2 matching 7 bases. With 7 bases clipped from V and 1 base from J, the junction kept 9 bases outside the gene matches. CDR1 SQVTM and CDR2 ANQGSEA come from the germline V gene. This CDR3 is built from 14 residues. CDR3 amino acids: CSARGGSLQETQYF. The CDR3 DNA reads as TGCAGCGCCCGTGGCGGGAGCCTCCAAGAGACCCAGTACTTC.

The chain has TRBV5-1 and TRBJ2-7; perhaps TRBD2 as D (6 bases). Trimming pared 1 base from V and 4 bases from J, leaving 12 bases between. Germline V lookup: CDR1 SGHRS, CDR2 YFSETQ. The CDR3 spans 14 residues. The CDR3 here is CASSLSSVLYEQYF. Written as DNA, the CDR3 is TGCGCCAGCAGCTTGTCTAGCGTATTGTACGAGCAGTACTTC. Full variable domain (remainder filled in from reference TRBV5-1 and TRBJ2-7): KAGVTQTPRYLIKTRGQQVTLSCSPISGHRSVSWYQQTPGQGLQFLFEYFSETQRNKGNFPGRFSGRQFSNSRSEMNVSTLELGDSALYLCASSLSSVLYEQYFGPGTRLTVT.

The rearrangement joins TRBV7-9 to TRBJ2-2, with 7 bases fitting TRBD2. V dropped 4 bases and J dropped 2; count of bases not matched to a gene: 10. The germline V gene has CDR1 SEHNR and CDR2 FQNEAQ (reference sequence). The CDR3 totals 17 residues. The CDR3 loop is CASSSPWREPNTGELFF. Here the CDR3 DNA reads TGTGCCAGCAGCTCCCCCTGGCGGGAGCCAAACACCGGGGAGCTGTTTTTT.

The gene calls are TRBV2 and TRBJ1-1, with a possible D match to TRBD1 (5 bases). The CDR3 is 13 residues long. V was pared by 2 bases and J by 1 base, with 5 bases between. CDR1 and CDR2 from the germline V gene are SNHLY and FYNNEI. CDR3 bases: TGTGCCAGCAGTGAACAGGGGAACACTGAAGCTTTCTTT. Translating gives CASSEQGNTEAFF.

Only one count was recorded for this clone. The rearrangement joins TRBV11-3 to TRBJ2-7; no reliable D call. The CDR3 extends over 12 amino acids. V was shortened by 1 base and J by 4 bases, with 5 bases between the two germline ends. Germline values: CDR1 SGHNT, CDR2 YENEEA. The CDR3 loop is CASSLVWYEQYF. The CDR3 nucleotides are TGTGCCAGCAGCTTAGTGTGGTACGAGCAGTACTTC.